The clone carrying this T cell receptor beta chain was seen a few times. As yet, its antigen is unknown. The data stem from a study of T cell repertoires in cytomegalovirus infection. Study background: Researchers turned to recently identified HLA-C-restricted CMV epitopes as well as well-studied HLA-B-restricted ones. Public TCR beta signatures provided an indication of both CMV infection and a matching HLA type.

General observations from the study: The study found HLA-C-restricted CMV-specific TCR beta clonotypes dominating the ex vivo response. Cumulative frequency (of public TCR beta family members) identified carriers of CMV plus the relevant HLA.

The junction had 9 bases not matched to a gene; V was cut back by 4 bases and J by 10 bases. Germline values: CDR1 KGHDR, CDR2 SFDVKD. The CDR3 loop spans 14 amino acids. TCRdb reprocessed the reads via MiXCR and lists one record per CDR3 protein. The sample has roughly 920,000 distinct CDR3 sequences, roughly 30% seen once; the top ten hold around an eighth. This sequence joins TRBV24-1 and TRBJ2-1, with 7 bases identical to TRBD1. Sequences were derived from cultured CD8+ T cells from PBMCs, sampled from culture after CMV antigen stimulation. The TCR originated in a human donor in good health (CMV status not recorded). Some clones in this sample may be carry-over from other donors' samples. CDR3 DNA: TGTGCCACCAGTGACAGACAGGGAGTTGGAGAGCAGTTCTTC. This encodes CATSDRQGVGEQFF.